This is a list of T cell receptor beta chains from one sample in a study of shared clonotypes between healthy human individuals. The table came from immunoSEQ multiplex PCR; TCRdb's copy has only in-frame clones and leaves some out. Here the sample spans millions of clones, 95% being singletons. The sample comprised naive CD4+ T cells sorted from blood. These receptors all stem from a man younger than 35 in good health. Each CDR3 is given with its conserved first and last residue. A D gene is named only where the DNA matches it firmly. Only some rows state a clone size, as once, few, many or a class for expanded clones.

d_call: -
v_call: TRBV10-3
j_call: TRBJ1-2
clone_size: -
cdr3_nt: TGTGCCACCGGAGGGTCCCGCGATGGCTACACCTTC
cdr3_aa: CATGGSRDGYTF

d_call: TRBD2
v_call: TRBV6-5
j_call: TRBJ2-7
clone_size: -
cdr3_nt: TGTGCCAGCAGTTCCTCTAGCGGGGGGCCGTTGTACGAGCAGTACTTC
cdr3_aa: CASSSSSGGPLYEQYF

d_call: TRBD1
v_call: TRBV5-1
j_call: TRBJ2-4
clone_size: -
cdr3_nt: TGCGCCAGCAGCCTTACAGGGGCCACCGTAGCCAAAAACATTCAGTACTTC
cdr3_aa: CASSLTGATVAKNIQYF

d_call: -
v_call: TRBV7-2
j_call: TRBJ1-5
clone_size: -
cdr3_nt: TGTGCCAGCAGCCGGAGGTGGGGGGGCGATCAGCCCCAGCATTTT
cdr3_aa: CASSRRWGGDQPQHF

d_call: -
v_call: TRBV4-3
j_call: TRBJ2-1
clone_size: -
cdr3_nt: TGCGCCAGCAGCCAAGACCGCCTTTACAATGAGCAGTTCTTC
cdr3_aa: CASSQDRLYNEQFF

d_call: -
v_call: TRBV9
j_call: TRBJ2-4
clone_size: few
cdr3_nt: TGTGCCAGCAGCGTAGAGGGGGGCACCATTCAGTACTTC
cdr3_aa: CASSVEGGTIQYF

d_call: -
v_call: TRBV18
j_call: TRBJ2-3
clone_size: -
cdr3_nt: TGTGCCAGCTCACCAGGGGTAGCAGCAGATACGCAGTATTTT
cdr3_aa: CASSPGVAADTQYF

d_call: -
v_call: TRBV10-3
j_call: TRBJ2-2
clone_size: once
cdr3_nt: TGTGCCATCAGTGAGTTTTTGGGAAACACCGGGGAGCTGTTTTTT
cdr3_aa: CAISEFLGNTGELFF

d_call: TRBD1
v_call: TRBV30
j_call: TRBJ2-3
clone_size: -
cdr3_nt: TGTGCCGGGGACAGGGGATTCACAGATACGCAGTATTTT
cdr3_aa: CAGDRGFTDTQYF

d_call: -
v_call: TRBV5-1
j_call: TRBJ2-7
clone_size: -
cdr3_nt: TGCGCCAGCAGCATGGACTGGGTAGGGTACGAGCAGTACTTC
cdr3_aa: CASSMDWVGYEQYF

d_call: TRBD2
v_call: TRBV4-3
j_call: TRBJ2-7
clone_size: -
cdr3_nt: TGCGCCAGCAGCCAAGACGGGGGGGCATACGAGCAGTACTTC
cdr3_aa: CASSQDGGAYEQYF

d_call: TRBD1
v_call: TRBV19
j_call: TRBJ2-5
clone_size: -
cdr3_nt: TGTGCCAGTAGTGCCGGGACAGGCTGGGAGACCCAGTACTTC
cdr3_aa: CASSAGTGWETQYF

d_call: -
v_call: TRBV7-2
j_call: TRBJ1-2
clone_size: -
cdr3_nt: TGTGCCAGCAGCTTAGCGGTCAACAGGCTTAACTATGGCTACACCTTC
cdr3_aa: CASSLAVNRLNYGYTF

d_call: -
v_call: TRBV11-2
j_call: TRBJ2-7
clone_size: many
cdr3_nt: TGTGCCAGCACCTCGGGGGGCAGCGAGCAGTACTTC
cdr3_aa: CASTSGGSEQYF

d_call: TRBD1
v_call: TRBV6-1
j_call: TRBJ2-1
clone_size: -
cdr3_nt: TGTGCCAGCAGTGATTCCGGGACAGGGGGCCGGTACAATGAGCAGTTCTTC
cdr3_aa: CASSDSGTGGRYNEQFF

d_call: -
v_call: TRBV25-1
j_call: TRBJ2-1
clone_size: -
cdr3_nt: TGTGCCTCTGGGCCCATCTCCTACAATGAGCAGTTCTTC
cdr3_aa: CASGPISYNEQFF

d_call: TRBD2
v_call: TRBV18
j_call: TRBJ2-7
clone_size: -
cdr3_nt: TGTGCCAGCTCCCGGAGGCTAGCGGAGACCTACGAGCAGTACTTC
cdr3_aa: CASSRRLAETYEQYF

d_call: TRBD2
v_call: TRBV12-5
j_call: TRBJ2-4
clone_size: -
cdr3_nt: TGTGCTAGTGGTTTGGTACGCGGGGGCAAAAACATTCAGTACTTC
cdr3_aa: CASGLVRGGKNIQYF

d_call: TRBD1
v_call: TRBV5-1
j_call: TRBJ1-2
clone_size: -
cdr3_nt: TGCGCCAGCAGCCATACACAGGGGTTAGGTGCTAACTATGGCTACACCTTC
cdr3_aa: CASSHTQGLGANYGYTF

d_call: -
v_call: TRBV5-1
j_call: TRBJ1-5
clone_size: -
cdr3_nt: TGCGCCAGCAGCTTGGAAGGTAGTGGTAGCAATCAGCCCCAGCATTTT
cdr3_aa: CASSLEGSGSNQPQHF

d_call: -
v_call: TRBV5-6
j_call: TRBJ2-2
clone_size: -
cdr3_nt: TGTGCCAGCAGCTGGGGCCAAAACACCGGGGAGCTGTTTTTT
cdr3_aa: CASSWGQNTGELFF

d_call: -
v_call: TRBV4-1
j_call: TRBJ1-3
clone_size: -
cdr3_nt: TGCGCCAGCAGCCGCCTGACAGGAGTCACTGGAAACACCATATATTTT
cdr3_aa: CASSRLTGVTGNTIYF

d_call: TRBD1
v_call: TRBV9
j_call: TRBJ1-6
clone_size: -
cdr3_nt: TGTGCCAGCAGCCCCATGGACAGGGTTGAGTCACCCCTCCACTTT
cdr3_aa: CASSPMDRVESPLHF

d_call: -
v_call: TRBV28
j_call: TRBJ2-1
clone_size: -
cdr3_nt: TGTGCCAGCAGTCTTGCCCCAGGGTACAATGAGCAGTTCTTC
cdr3_aa: CASSLAPGYNEQFF

d_call: TRBD1
v_call: TRBV10-3
j_call: TRBJ2-4
clone_size: once
cdr3_nt: TGTGCCATCAGTAGGGACAGGGAGGACAAAAACATTCAGTACTTC
cdr3_aa: CAISRDREDKNIQYF